This T cell receptor (beta chain) was documented in a study of blood T cell repertoires in COVID-19. Whole-study context: Spain, Italy and the United States supplied samples that represented acute and convalescent COVID-19. Sources were T cells, B-cell-depleted T cells, or PBMCs; the material itself was cDNA or gDNA.

With V trimmed by 4 bases and J by 5 bases, 4 bases remained unmatched. The CDR3 loop spans 14 amino acids. Germline lookup yields CDR1 SGHNT and CDR2 YYREEE (reference sequence). Seattle patient enrollment occurred during active infection, with longitudinal follow-up thereafter. In the original analysis: Researchers report that nucleated cell counts were estimated from reference gene primer amplification. Assay: immunoSEQ multiplex PCR; the TCRdb copy retains only in-frame clones and omits some. The DNA was the basis for D and trimming; V, J and clone size are from that table. Among about 240,000 clones listed, approximately 80% were seen once.

V and J are TRBV5-4 and TRBJ2-2; 8 bases fit TRBD2. The receptor was derived from a woman of 80 years or more with COVID-19, enrolled during active disease. Sequencing was performed on peripheral blood. The CDR3 is CASSARLATGELFF. CDR3 DNA sequence: TGTGCCAGCAGCGCCAGACTAGCGACCGGGGAGCTGTTTTTT.